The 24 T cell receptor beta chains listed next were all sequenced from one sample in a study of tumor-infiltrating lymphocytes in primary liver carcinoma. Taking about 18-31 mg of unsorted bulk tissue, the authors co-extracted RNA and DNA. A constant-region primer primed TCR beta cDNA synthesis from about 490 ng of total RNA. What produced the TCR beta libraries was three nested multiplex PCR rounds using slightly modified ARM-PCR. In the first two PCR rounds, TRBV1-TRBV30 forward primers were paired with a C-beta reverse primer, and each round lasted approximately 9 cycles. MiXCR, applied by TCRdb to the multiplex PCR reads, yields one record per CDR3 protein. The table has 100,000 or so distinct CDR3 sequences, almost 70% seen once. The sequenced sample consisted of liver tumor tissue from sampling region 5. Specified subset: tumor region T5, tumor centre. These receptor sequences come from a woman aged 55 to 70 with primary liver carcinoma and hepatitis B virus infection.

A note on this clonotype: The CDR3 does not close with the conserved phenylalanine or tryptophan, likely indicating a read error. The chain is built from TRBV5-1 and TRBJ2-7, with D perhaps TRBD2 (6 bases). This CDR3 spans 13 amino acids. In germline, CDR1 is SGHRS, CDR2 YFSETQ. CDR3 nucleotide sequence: TGCGCCAGCAGCCAGGGACTTTCCTTCGAGCAGTACTTA. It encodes CASSQGLSFEQYL.

CDR3 in amino acids: CAGSWKRATYEQYF. As DNA, the CDR3 is TGTGCAGGCAGCTGGAAGAGGGCCACCTACGAGCAGTACTTC. The V gene is TRBV11-1, the J gene TRBJ2-7, with TRBD2 as a possible D gene (5 bases). Germline CDR1 reads SGHAT; CDR2 reads FQDESV (reference sequence). The length of the CDR3 is 14 residues.

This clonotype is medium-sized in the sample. CDR3 sequence (DNA): TGTGCCAGCAGCTCCCGGATAAACAGGGGGAACACAGATACGCAGTATTTT. Protein sequence: CASSSRINRGNTDTQYF. This rearrangement joins TRBV11-2 to TRBJ2-3; 8 bases are a match to TRBD1. The CDR3 extends over 17 amino acids. The J segment lost 2 bases and the V segment lost 4 bases, leaving 11 bases of the junction unmatched. The V gene's germline CDR1 is SGHAT and CDR2 FQNNGV.

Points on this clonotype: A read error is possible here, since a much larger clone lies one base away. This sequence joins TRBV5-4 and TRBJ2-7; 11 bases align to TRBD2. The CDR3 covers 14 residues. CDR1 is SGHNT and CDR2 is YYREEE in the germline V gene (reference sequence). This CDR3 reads CTTNSGGGSLEQYF. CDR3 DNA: TGTACCACCAATAGCGGGGGGGGAAGCCTCGAGCAGTACTTC.

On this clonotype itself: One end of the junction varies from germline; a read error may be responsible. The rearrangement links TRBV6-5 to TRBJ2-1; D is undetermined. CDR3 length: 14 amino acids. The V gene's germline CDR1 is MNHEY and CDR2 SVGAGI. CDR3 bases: TGTGCAAGCAGTACGGGTGGGCTATACAATGTGCAGTTCTTC. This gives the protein CASSTGGLYNVQFF.

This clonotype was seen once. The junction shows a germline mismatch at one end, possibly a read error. The CDR3 DNA reads TGCAGCGCTGAAGGTGGCAGGGGAGGAGATACGCAGTATTTC. Translating gives CSAEGGRGGDTQYF. The chain is built from TRBV29-1 and TRBJ2-3, with D perhaps matching TRBD1 or TRBD2 (6 bases each). From germline, CDR1 is SQVTM and CDR2 ANQGSEA. The CDR3 is 14 amino acids.

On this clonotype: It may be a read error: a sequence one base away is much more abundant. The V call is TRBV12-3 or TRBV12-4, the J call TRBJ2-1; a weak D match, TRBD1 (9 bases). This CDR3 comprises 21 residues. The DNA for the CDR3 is TGTGCCAGCAGCCCACTACAGGGGGCGCAGGCGGGAGGTTTCTCCTACAATGAGCAGCTCTTC. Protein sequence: CASSPLQGAQAGGFSYNEQLF.

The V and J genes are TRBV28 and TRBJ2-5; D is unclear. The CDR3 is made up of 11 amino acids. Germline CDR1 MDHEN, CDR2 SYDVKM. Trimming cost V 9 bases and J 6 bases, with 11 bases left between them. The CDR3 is CARSNEKTQYF. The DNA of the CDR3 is TGTGCCAGAAGCAATGAGAAGACCCAGTACTTC.

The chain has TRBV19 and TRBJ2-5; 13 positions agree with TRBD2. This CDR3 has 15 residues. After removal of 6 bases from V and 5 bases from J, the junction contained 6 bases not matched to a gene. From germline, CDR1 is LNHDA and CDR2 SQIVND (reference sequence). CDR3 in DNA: TGTGCCAGTAGCGGGACTAGCGGGGAGGGGGAGACCCAGTACTTC. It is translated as CASSGTSGEGETQYF.

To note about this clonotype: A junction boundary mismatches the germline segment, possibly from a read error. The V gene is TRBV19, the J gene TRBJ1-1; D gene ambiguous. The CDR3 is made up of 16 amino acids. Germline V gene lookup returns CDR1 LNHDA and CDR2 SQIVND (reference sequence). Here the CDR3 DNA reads TGTGTCAATACCTCCCGTCAGAGAACCCTGAACACTGAAGCTCTCTTT. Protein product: CVNTSRQRTLNTEALF. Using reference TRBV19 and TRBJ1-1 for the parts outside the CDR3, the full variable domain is DGGITQSPKYLFRKEGQNVTLSCEQNLNHDAMYWYRQDPGQGLRLIYYSQIVNDFQKGDIAEGYSVSREKKESFPLTVTSAQKNPTAFYLCVNTSRQRTLNTEALFGQGTRLTVV.

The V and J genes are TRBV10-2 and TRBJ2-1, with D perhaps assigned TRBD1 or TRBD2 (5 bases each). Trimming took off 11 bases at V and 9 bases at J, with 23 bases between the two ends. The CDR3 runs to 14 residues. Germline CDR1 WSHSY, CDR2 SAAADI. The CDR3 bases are TGCGCCGGCCTATTTTCGAGGGTGAGGGGTGAGCAGTTCTTC. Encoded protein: CAGLFSRVRGEQFF.

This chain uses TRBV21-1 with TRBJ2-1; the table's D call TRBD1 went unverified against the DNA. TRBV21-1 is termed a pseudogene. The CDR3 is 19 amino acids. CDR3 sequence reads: CASTPKGQDRDVTYNEQFF. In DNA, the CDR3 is TGTGCCAGCACCCCGAAGGGGCAGGACCGGGACGTGACGTACAATGAGCAGTTCTTC.

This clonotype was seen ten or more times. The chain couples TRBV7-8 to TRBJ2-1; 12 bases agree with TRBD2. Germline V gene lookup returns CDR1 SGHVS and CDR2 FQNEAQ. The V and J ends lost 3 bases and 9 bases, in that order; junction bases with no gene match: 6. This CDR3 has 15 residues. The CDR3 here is CASSLRTSGKGEQFF. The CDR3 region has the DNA TGTGCCAGCAGCTTGAGGACTAGCGGGAAGGGTGAGCAGTTCTTC. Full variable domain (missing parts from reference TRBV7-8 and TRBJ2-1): GAGVSQSPRYKVAKRGQDVALRCDPISGHVSLFWYQQALGQGPEFLTYFQNEAQLDKSGLPSDRFFAERPEGSVSTLKIQRTQQEDSAVYLCASSLRTSGKGEQFFGPGTRLTVL.

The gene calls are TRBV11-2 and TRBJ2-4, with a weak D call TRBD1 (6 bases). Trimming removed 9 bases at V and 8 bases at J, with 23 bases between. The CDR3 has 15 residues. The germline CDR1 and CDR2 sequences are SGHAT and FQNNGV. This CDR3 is CARGLVGWGRDIQYF. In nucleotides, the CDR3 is TGTGCCAGGGGCTTAGTTGGTTGGGGGCGCGACATTCAGTACTTC.

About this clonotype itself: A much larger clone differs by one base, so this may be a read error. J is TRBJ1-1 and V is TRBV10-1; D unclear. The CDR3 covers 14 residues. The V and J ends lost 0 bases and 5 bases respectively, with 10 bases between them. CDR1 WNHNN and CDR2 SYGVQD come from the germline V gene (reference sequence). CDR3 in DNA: TGCGCCAGCAGTGAGTCGTGTGGTAGTACTGAAGCTTTCTTT. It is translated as CASSESCGSTEAFF.

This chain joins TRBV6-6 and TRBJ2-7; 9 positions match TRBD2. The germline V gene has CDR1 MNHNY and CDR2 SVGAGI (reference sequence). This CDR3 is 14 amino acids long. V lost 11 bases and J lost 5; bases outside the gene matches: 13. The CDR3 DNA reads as TGTGCCGCCAGTTCGGGCGGGAGGGCCGACGAGCAGTACTTC. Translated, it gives CAASSGGRADEQYF.

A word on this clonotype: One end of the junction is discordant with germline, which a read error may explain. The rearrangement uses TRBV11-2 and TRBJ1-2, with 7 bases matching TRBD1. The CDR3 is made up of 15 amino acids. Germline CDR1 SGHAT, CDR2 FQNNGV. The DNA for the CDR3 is TGTGTCAGCAGCTTAGAGGGGGCCAGTGGCGGTGACTACGCCTTT. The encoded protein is CVSSLEGASGGDYAF.

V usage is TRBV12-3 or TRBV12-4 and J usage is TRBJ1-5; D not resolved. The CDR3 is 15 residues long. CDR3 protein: CTGSLSDRENQPQHF. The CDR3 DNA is TGTACCGGCAGTTTATCCGACCGGGAAAATCAGCCCCAGCATTTT.

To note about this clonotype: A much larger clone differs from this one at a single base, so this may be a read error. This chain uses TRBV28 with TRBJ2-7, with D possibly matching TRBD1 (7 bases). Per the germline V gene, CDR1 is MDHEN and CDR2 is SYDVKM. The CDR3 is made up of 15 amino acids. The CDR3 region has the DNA TGTGCCAGCAGGGAGGGGGCGGGGAGCTCCTACAAGCAGTACTTC. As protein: CASREGAGSSYKQYF.

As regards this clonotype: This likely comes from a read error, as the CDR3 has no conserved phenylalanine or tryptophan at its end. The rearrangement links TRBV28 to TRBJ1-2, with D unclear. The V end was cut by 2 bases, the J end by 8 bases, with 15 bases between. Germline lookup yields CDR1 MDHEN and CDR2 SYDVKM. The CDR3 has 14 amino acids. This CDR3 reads CASSLELGKMGYTS. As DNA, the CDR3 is TGTGCCAGCAGTTTAGAACTGGGGAAGATGGGCTACACCTCC.

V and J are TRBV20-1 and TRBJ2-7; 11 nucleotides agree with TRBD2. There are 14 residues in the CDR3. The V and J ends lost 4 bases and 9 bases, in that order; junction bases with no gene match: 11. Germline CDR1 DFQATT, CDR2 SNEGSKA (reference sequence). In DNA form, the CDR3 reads TGCAGTGCTACCCATAGCGGGAGGGGTGCGTTGCAGTACTTC. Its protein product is CSATHSGRGALQYF.

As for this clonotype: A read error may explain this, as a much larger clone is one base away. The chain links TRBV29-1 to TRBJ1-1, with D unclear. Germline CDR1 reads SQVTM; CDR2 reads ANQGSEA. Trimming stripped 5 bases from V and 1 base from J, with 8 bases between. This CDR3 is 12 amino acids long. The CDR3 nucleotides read TGCAGCGTTAAGGTAACGAACACTGAAGCTTTCTTT. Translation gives CSVKVTNTEAFF.

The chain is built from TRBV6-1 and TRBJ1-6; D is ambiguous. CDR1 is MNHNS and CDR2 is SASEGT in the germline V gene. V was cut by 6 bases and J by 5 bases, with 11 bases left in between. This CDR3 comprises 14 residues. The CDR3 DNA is TGTGCCAGCAGAAGAGGCAGGAATAATTCACCCCTCCACTTT. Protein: CASRRGRNNSPLHF.

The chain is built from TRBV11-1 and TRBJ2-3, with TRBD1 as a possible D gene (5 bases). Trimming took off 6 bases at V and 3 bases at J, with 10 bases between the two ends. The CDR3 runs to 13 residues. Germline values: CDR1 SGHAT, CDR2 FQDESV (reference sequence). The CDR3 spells CASSLGHTDTQYF. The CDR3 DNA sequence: TGTGCCAGCAGTCTCGGACATACAGATACGCAGTATTTT.